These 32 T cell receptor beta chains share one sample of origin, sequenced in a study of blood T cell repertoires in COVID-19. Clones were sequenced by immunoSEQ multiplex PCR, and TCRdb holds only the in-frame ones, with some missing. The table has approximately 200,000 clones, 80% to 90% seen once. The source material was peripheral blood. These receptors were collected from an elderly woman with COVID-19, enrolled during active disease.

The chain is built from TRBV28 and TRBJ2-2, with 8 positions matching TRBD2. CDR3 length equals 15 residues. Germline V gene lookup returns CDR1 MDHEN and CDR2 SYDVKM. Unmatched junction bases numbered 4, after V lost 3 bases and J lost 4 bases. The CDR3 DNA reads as TGTGCCAGCAGTTTTCGGGGGGGTGGCACCGGGGAGCTGTTTTTT. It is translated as CASSFRGGGTGELFF.

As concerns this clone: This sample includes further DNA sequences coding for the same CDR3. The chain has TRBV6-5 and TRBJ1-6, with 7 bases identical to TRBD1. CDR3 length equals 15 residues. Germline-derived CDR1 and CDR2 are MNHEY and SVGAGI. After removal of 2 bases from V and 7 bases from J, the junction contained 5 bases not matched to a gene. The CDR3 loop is CASSYVGRGNSPLHF. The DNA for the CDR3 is TGTGCCAGCAGTTACGTCGGCAGGGGGAATTCACCCCTCCACTTT.

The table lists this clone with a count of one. The CDR3 spells CASSLAPGLHQPQHF. The CDR3 region has the DNA TGTGCCAGCAGCTTAGCTCCGGGACTGCATCAGCCCCAGCATTTT. V and J are TRBV7-8 and TRBJ1-5; D may be TRBD1 (5 bases). CDR1 and CDR2 (germline): SGHVS, FQNEAQ. V lost 0 bases and J lost 5, with 11 bases in between. The CDR3 extends over 15 amino acids.

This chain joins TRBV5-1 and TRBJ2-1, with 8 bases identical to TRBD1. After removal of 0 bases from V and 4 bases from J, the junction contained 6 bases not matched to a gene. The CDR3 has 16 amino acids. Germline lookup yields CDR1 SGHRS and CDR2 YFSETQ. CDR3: CASSLAADRGYNEQFF. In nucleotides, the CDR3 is TGCGCCAGCAGCTTGGCCGCCGACAGGGGTTACAATGAGCAGTTCTTC.

In nucleotides, the CDR3 is TGTGCCAGCAGTTCCCCCCATTTGGCGGGGGGGGTGGGTCACGAGCAGTACTTC. Translated, it gives CASSSPHLAGGVGHEQYF. This chain links TRBV27 with TRBJ2-7, with 9 bases matching TRBD2. CDR1 MNHEY and CDR2 SMNVEV come from the germline V gene (reference sequence). The CDR3 runs to 18 residues. V was pared by 4 bases and J by 5 bases, with 18 bases of the junction left unmatched.

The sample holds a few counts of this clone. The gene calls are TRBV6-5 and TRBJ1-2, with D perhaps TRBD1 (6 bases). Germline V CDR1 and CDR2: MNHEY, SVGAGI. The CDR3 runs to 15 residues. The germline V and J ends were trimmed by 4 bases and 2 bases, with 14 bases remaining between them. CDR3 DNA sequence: TGTGCCAGCAGTTCTCCGGGGGGGCAGAACTATGGCTACACCTTC. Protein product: CASSSPGGQNYGYTF.

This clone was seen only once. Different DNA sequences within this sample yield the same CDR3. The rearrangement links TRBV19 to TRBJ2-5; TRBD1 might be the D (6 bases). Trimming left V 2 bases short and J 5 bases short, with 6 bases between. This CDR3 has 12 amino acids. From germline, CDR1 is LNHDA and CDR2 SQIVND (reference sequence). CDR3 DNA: TGTGCCAGTAGTATACAGGGGGAGACCCAGTACTTC. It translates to CASSIQGETQYF.

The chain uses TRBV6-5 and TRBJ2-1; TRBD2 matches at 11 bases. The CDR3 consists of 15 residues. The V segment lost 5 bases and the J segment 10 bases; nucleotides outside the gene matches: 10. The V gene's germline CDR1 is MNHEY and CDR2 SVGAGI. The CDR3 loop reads CASSPYSGGAREQFF. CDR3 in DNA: TGTGCCAGCAGTCCTTATAGCGGGGGGGCACGGGAGCAGTTCTTC.

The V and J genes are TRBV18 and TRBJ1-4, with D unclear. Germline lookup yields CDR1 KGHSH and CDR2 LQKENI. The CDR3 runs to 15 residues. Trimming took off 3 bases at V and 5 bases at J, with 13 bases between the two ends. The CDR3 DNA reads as TGTGCCAGCTCACCCCGGGTGGTCGGGAATGAAAAACTGTTTTTT. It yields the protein CASSPRVVGNEKLFF.

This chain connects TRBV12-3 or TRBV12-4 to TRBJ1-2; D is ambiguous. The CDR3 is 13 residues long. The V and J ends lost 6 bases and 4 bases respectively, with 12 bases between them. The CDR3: CASSPHSFYGYTF. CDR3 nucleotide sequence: TGTGCCAGCAGCCCACACAGCTTCTATGGCTACACCTTC.

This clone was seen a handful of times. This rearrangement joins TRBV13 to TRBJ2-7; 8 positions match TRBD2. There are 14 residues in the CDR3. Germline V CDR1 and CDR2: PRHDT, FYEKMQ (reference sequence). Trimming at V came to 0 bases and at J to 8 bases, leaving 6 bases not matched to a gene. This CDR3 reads CASSLGSAGAKQYF. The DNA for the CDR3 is TGTGCCAGCAGCTTAGGTTCAGCGGGGGCGAAGCAGTACTTC.

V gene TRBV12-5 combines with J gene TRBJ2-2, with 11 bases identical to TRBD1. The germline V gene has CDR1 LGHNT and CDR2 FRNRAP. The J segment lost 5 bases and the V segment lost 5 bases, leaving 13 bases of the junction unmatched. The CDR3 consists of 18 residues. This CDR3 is CASGLRSGTGGGTGELFF. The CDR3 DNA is TGTGCTAGTGGTCTACGTTCCGGGACAGGGGGAGGGACCGGGGAGCTGTTTTTT.

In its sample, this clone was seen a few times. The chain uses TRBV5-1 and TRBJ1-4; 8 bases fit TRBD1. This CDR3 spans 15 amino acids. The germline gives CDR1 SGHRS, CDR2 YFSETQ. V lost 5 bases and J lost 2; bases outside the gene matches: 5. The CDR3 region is CASSYRTGTNEKLFF. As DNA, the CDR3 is TGCGCCAGCAGTTACCGGACAGGGACTAATGAAAAACTGTTTTTT.

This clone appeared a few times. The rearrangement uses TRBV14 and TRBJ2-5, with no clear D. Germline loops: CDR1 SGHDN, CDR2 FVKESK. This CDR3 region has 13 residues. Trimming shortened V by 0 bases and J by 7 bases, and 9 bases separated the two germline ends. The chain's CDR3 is CASSQDLGLTQYF. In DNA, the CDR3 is TGTGCCAGCAGCCAAGACCTAGGTTTGACCCAGTACTTC. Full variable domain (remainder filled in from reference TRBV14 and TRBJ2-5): EAGVTQFPSHSVIEKGQTVTLRCDPISGHDNLYWYRRVMGKEIKFLLHFVKESKQDESGMPNNRFLAERTGGTYSTLKVQPAELEDSGVYFCASSQDLGLTQYFGPGTRLLVL.

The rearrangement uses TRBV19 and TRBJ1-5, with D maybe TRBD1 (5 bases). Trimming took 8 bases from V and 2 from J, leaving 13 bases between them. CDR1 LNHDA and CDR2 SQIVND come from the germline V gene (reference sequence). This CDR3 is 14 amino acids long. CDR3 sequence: CASGPGGRNQPQHF. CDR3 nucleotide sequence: TGTGCCAGTGGACCGGGGGGACGCAATCAGCCCCAGCATTTT.

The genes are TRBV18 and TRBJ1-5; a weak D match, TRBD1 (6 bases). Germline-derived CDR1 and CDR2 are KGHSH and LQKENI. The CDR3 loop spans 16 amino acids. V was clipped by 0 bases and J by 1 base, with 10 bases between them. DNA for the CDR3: TGTGCCAGCTCACCACCGTATGGGACAAGCAATCAGCCCCAGCATTTT. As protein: CASSPPYGTSNQPQHF. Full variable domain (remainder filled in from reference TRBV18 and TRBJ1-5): NAGVMQNPRHLVRRRGQEARLRCSPMKGHSHVYWYRQLPEEGLKFMVYLQKENIIDESGMPKERFSAEFPKEGPSILRIQQVVRGDSAAYFCASSPPYGTSNQPQHFGDGTRLSIL.

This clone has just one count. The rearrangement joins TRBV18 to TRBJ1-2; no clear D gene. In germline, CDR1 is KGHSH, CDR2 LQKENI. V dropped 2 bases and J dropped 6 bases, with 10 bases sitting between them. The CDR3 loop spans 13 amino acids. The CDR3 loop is CASSPGGPDGYTF. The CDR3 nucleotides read TGTGCCAGCTCACCAGGAGGGCCGGATGGCTACACCTTC.

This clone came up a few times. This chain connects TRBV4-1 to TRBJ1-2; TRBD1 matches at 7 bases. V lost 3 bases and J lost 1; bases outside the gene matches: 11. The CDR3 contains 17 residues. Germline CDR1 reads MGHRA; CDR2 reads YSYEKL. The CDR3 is CASSQETGVRNNYGYTF. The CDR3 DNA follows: TGCGCCAGCAGCCAGGAAACAGGGGTGAGGAATAACTATGGCTACACCTTC.

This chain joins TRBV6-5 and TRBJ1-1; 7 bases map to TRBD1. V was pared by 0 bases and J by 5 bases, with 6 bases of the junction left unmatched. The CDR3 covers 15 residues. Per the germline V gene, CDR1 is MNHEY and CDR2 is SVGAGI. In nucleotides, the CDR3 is TGTGCCAGCAGTTACTCGAGGGACAGCGAGACTGAAGCTTTCTTT. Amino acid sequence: CASSYSRDSETEAFF.

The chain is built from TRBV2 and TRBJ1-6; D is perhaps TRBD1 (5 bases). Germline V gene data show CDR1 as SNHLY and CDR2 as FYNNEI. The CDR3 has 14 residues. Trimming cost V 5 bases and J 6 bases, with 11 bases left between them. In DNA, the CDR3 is TGTGCCAGCAGTCGCGACAGTTCTAATTCACCCCTCCACTTT. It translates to CASSRDSSNSPLHF.

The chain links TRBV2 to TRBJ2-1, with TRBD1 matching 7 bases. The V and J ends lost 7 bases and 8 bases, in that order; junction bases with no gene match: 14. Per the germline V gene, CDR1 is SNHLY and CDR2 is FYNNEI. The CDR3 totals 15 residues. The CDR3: CASNRQGIPTDEQFF. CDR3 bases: TGTGCCAGCAACAGACAGGGAATACCCACCGATGAGCAGTTCTTC.

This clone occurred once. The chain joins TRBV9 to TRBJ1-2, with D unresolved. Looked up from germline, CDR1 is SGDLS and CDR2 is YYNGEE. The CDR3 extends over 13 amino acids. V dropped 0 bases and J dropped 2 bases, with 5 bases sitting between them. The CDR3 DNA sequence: TGTGCCAGCAGCGTAGGAGAGAACTATGGCTACACCTTC. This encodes CASSVGENYGYTF.

CDR3 sequence: CASSESGRENSPLHF. In DNA form, the CDR3 reads TGCGCCAGCAGTGAGTCTGGACGGGAGAATTCACCCCTCCACTTT. The chain couples TRBV10-2 to TRBJ1-6; unclear D gene. Per germline, CDR1 WSHSY and CDR2 SAAADI. The CDR3 extends over 15 amino acids. Trimming took off 0 bases at V and 7 bases at J, with 10 bases between the two ends.

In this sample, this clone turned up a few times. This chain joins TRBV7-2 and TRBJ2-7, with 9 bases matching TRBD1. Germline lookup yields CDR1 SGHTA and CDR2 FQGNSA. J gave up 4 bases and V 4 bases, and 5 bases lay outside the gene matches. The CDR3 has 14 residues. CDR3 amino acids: CASSWPGQGYEQYF. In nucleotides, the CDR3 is TGTGCCAGCAGCTGGCCGGGACAGGGATACGAGCAGTACTTC.

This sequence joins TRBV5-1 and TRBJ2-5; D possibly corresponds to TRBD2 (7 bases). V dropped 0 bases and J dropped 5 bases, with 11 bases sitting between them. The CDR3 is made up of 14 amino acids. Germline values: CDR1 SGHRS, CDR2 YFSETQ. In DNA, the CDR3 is TGCGCCAGCAGCTTGGGGGGGGGCCTGGAGACCCAGTACTTC. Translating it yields CASSLGGGLETQYF.

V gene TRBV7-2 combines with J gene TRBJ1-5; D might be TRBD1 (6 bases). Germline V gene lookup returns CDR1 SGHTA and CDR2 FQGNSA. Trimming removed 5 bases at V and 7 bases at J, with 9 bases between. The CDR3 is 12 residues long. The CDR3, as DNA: TGTGCCAGCAGCATACAGGGACAGCCCCAGCATTTT. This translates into CASSIQGQPQHF.

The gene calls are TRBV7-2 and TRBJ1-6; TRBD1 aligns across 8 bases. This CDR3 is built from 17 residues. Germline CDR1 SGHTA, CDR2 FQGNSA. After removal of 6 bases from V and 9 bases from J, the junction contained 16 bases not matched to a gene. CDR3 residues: CASSLYPQGALSSPLHF. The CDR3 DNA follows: TGTGCCAGCAGTCTATACCCCCAGGGGGCTTTAAGTTCACCCCTCCACTTT.

This CDR3 reads CASSYRGSNEKLFF. The CDR3, as DNA: TGTGCCAGCAGTTACCGGGGGTCCAATGAAAAACTGTTTTTT. The gene calls are TRBV6-5 and TRBJ1-4, with D possibly matching TRBD1 (5 bases). The CDR3 covers 14 residues. Deletions cut 2 bases from V and 5 bases from J, with 9 bases between. Germline assignment: CDR1 MNHEY and CDR2 SVGAGI.

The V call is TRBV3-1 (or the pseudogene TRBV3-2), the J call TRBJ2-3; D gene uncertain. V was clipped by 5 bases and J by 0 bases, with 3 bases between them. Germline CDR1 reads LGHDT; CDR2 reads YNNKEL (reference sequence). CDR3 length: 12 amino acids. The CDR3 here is CASSTSTDTQYF. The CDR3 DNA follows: TGTGCCAGCAGCACTAGCACAGATACGCAGTATTTT.

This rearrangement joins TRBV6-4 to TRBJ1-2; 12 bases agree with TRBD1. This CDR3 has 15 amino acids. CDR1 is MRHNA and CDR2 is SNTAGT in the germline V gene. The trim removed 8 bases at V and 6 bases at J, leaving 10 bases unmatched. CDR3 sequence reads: CASYRGDRGRDGYTF. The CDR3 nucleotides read TGTGCCAGCTACCGGGGGGACAGGGGGCGCGATGGCTACACCTTC.

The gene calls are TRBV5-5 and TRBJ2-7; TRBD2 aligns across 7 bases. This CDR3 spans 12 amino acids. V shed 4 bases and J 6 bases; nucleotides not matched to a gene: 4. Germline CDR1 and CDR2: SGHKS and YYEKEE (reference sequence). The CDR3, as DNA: TGTGCCAGCAGCGTCTGGGGGGGCGAGCAGTACGTC. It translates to CASSVWGGEQYV.

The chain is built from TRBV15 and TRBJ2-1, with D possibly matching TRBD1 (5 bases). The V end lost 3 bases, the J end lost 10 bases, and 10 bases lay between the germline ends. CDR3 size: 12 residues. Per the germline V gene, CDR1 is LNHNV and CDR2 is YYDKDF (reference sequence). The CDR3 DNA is TGTGCCACCAGCAGGTCCCCAGGGGAGCAGTTCTTC. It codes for CATSRSPGEQFF.